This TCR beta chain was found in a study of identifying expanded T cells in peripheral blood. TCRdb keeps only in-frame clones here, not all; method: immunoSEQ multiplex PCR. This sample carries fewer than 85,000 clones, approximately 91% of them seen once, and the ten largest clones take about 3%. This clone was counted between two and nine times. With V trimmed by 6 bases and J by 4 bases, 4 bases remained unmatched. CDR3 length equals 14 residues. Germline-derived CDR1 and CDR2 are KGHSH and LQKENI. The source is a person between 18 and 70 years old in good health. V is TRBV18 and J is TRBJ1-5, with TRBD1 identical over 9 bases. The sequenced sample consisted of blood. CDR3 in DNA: TGTGCCAGCTCCCCAGGGACAGGGAATCAGCCCCAGCATTTT. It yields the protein CASSPGTGNQPQHF.